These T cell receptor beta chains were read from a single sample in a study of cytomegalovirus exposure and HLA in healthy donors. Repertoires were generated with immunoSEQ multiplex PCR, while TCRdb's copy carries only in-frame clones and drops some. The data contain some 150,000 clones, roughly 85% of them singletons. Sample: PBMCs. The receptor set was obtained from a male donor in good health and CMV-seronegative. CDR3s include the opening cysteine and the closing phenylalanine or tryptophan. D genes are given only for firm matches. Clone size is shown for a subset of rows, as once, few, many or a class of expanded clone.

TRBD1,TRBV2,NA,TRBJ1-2,CASSSIDRGHGYTF,TGTGCCAGCAGTTCAATCGACAGGGGTCATGGCTACACCTTC
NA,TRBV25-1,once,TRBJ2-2,CASSDFLPGTGELFF,TGTGCCAGCAGTGATTTCCTCCCAGGGACCGGGGAGCTGTTTTTT
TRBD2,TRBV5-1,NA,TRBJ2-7,CASSTGTSGVYEQYF,TGCGCCAGCAGCACAGGGACTAGCGGGGTCTACGAGCAGTACTTC
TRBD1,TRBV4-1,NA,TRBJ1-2,CASSQGTGDGYTF,TGCGCCAGCAGCCAAGGGACAGGGGACGGCTACACCTTC
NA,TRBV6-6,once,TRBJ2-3,CASSYSGQTSTDTQYF,TGTGCCAGCAGTTACTCTGGACAGACTAGCACAGATACGCAGTATTTT
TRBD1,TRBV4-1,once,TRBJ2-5,CASSQDREEWETQYF,TGCGCCAGCAGCCAGGACAGGGAGGAGTGGGAGACCCAGTACTTC
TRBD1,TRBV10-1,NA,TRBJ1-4,CASSETWAGGGEKLFF,TGCGCCAGCAGTGAGACTTGGGCAGGGGGCGGTGAAAAACTGTTTTTT
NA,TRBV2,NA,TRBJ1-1,CASSEGGRWNTEAFF,TGTGCCAGCAGTGAAGGGGGCAGATGGAACACTGAAGCTTTCTTT
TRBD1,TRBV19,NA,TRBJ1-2,CASSLTGGGNYGYTF,TGTGCCAGTAGCCTAACAGGGGGAGGGAACTATGGCTACACCTTC
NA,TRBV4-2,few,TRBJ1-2,CASSPVFAPSGGRGYTF,TGTGCCAGCAGCCCCGTTTTCGCCCCAAGTGGGGGCCGGGGCTACACCTTC
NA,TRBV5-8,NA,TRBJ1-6,CASSQNRDSPLHF,TGTGCCAGCAGCCAAAACAGGGATTCACCCCTCCACTTT
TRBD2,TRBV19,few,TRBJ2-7,CASSIESGKYYEQYF,TGTGCCAGTAGTATAGAGAGCGGGAAGTACTACGAGCAGTACTTC
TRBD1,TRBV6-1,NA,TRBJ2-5,CATSVSGGGETQYF,TGTGCCACCTCCGTTTCAGGGGGCGGAGAGACCCAGTACTTC
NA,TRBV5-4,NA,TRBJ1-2,CASSLALANYGYTF,TGTGCCAGCAGCTTGGCCCTAGCTAACTATGGCTACACCTTC
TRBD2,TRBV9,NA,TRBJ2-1,CASSAKLSGGLYNEQFF,TGTGCCAGCAGCGCCAAGCTAAGCGGGGGGCTATACAATGAGCAGTTCTTC
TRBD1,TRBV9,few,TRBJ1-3,CASSVGQGENPGNTIYF,TGTGCCAGCAGCGTAGGACAGGGGGAAAACCCTGGAAACACCATATATTTT
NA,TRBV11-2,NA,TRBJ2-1,CASSLDPYNEQFF,TGTGCCAGCAGCTTAGATCCATACAATGAGCAGTTCTTC
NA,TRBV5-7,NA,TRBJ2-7,CASSLYRPDPSYEQYF,TGTGCCAGCAGCTTGTACAGGCCCGACCCTTCCTACGAGCAGTACTTC
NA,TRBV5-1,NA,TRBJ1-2,CASSPPVTGRGGYTF,TGCGCCAGCAGCCCTCCCGTAACAGGGAGGGGTGGCTACACCTTC
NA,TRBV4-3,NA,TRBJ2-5,CASSQNSGVQETQYF,TGCGCCAGCAGCCAAAACTCAGGGGTCCAAGAGACCCAGTACTTC
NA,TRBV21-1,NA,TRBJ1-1,CASSRSTTPNTEAFF,TGTGCCAGCAGCAGAAGTACGACACCGAACACTGAAGCTTTCTTT
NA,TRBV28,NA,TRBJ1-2,CASSLSDTRGYTF,TGTGCCAGCAGTTTATCGGACACGCGGGGCTACACCTTC
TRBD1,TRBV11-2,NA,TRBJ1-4,CASSFGQGKSTNEKLFF,TGTGCCAGCAGCTTCGGACAGGGGAAGTCAACTAATGAAAAACTGTTTTTT
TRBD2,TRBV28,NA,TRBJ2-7,CASSLTGLEGEQYF,TGTGCCAGCAGTTTAACGGGACTAGAAGGCGAGCAGTACTTC
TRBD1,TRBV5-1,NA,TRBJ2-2,CASSFSRDRIPGELFF,TGCGCCAGCAGTTTCTCCCGGGACAGGATACCCGGGGAGCTGTTTTTT
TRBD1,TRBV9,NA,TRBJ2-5,CASSALGQGAEETQYF,TGTGCCAGCAGCGCCCTCGGACAGGGGGCCGAAGAGACCCAGTACTTC
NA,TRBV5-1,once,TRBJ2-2,CASSSQGEQSGELFF,TGCGCCAGCAGCTCACAGGGAGAACAGTCCGGGGAGCTGTTTTTT
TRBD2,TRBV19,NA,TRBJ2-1,CASIPSAGVFAGNEQFF,TGTGCCAGTATCCCCTCTGCGGGAGTGTTCGCGGGCAATGAGCAGTTCTTC
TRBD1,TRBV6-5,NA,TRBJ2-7,CASSYRTGGFYEQYF,TGTGCCAGCAGTTACCGCACAGGGGGCTTCTACGAGCAGTACTTC
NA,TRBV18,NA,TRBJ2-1,CASSPTRGEQFF,TGTGCCAGCTCACCCACCAGAGGTGAGCAGTTCTTC
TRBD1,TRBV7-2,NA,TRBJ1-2,CASSPRTGGGYTF,TGTGCCAGCAGCCCCCGGACAGGGGGCGGCTACACCTTC
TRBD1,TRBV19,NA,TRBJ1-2,CASTFYRGLGYTF,TGTGCCAGTACTTTCTACAGGGGGCTGGGCTACACCTTC
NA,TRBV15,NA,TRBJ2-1,CATSGSSASYNEQFF,TGTGCCACCAGCGGTTCTAGCGCCTCCTACAATGAGCAGTTCTTC
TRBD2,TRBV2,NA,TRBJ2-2,CASAGTSGGSGELFF,TGTGCCAGCGCAGGGACTAGCGGGGGGTCCGGGGAGCTGTTTTTT
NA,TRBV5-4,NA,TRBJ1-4,CASSRRSRGEKLFF,TGTGCCAGCAGCAGAAGGTCGAGGGGGGAAAAACTGTTTTTT
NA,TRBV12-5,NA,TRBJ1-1,CASGSRFEAFF,TGTGCTAGTGGCTCCCGGTTTGAAGCTTTCTTT
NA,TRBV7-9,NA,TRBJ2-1,CASSLGPDSSYNEQFF,TGTGCCAGCAGCTTAGGTCCGGACAGCTCCTACAATGAGCAGTTCTTC
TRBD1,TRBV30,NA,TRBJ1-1,CAWSRQGGNTEAFF,TGTGCCTGGAGTAGACAGGGCGGTAACACTGAAGCTTTCTTT
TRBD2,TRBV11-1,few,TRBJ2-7,CASSFSGTYYEQYF,TGTGCCAGCAGCTTTAGCGGGACCTACTACGAGCAGTACTTC
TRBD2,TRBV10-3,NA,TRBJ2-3,CATLSPTSGSTDTQYF,TGTGCCACCCTCTCCCCCACTAGCGGGAGCACAGATACGCAGTATTTT
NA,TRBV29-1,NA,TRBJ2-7,CSAQGGGIREQYF,TGCAGCGCCCAGGGAGGGGGAATCCGAGAGCAGTACTTC
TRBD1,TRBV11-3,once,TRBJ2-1,CASSWGTGGVDEQFF,TGTGCCAGCAGCTGGGGGACAGGGGGCGTGGATGAGCAGTTCTTC